This TCR beta chain emerged from a study of beta chain features in type 1 diabetes. Study at large: Cell yields, age and gender were similar between patients and healthy donors. Sorted cells examined across all samples numbered around 99,000,000.

The CDR3 sequence is 16 residues long. Trimming took 6 bases from V and 5 from J; bases not matched to a gene: 17. The germline V gene has CDR1 GTSNPN and CDR2 SVGIG (reference sequence). Expressed TCRB transcripts were sequenced after all isolated RNA was converted to cDNA. Repertoires were generated with immunoSEQ multiplex PCR, while TCRdb's copy carries only in-frame clones and drops some. The sample lists 300,000 to 350,000 clones, about 15% seen once, with 5.5% to 7.5% in the top ten. The clonotype was recovered from a man younger than 45 in good health. Sequencing used central memory CD4+ T cells from blood. This chain uses TRBV30 with TRBJ2-5; TRBD1 agrees at 8 bases. CDR3 sequence reads: CACKRAARGQSETQYF. DNA for the CDR3: TGTGCCTGTAAGAGGGCGGCCAGGGGGCAGAGTGAGACCCAGTACTTC.